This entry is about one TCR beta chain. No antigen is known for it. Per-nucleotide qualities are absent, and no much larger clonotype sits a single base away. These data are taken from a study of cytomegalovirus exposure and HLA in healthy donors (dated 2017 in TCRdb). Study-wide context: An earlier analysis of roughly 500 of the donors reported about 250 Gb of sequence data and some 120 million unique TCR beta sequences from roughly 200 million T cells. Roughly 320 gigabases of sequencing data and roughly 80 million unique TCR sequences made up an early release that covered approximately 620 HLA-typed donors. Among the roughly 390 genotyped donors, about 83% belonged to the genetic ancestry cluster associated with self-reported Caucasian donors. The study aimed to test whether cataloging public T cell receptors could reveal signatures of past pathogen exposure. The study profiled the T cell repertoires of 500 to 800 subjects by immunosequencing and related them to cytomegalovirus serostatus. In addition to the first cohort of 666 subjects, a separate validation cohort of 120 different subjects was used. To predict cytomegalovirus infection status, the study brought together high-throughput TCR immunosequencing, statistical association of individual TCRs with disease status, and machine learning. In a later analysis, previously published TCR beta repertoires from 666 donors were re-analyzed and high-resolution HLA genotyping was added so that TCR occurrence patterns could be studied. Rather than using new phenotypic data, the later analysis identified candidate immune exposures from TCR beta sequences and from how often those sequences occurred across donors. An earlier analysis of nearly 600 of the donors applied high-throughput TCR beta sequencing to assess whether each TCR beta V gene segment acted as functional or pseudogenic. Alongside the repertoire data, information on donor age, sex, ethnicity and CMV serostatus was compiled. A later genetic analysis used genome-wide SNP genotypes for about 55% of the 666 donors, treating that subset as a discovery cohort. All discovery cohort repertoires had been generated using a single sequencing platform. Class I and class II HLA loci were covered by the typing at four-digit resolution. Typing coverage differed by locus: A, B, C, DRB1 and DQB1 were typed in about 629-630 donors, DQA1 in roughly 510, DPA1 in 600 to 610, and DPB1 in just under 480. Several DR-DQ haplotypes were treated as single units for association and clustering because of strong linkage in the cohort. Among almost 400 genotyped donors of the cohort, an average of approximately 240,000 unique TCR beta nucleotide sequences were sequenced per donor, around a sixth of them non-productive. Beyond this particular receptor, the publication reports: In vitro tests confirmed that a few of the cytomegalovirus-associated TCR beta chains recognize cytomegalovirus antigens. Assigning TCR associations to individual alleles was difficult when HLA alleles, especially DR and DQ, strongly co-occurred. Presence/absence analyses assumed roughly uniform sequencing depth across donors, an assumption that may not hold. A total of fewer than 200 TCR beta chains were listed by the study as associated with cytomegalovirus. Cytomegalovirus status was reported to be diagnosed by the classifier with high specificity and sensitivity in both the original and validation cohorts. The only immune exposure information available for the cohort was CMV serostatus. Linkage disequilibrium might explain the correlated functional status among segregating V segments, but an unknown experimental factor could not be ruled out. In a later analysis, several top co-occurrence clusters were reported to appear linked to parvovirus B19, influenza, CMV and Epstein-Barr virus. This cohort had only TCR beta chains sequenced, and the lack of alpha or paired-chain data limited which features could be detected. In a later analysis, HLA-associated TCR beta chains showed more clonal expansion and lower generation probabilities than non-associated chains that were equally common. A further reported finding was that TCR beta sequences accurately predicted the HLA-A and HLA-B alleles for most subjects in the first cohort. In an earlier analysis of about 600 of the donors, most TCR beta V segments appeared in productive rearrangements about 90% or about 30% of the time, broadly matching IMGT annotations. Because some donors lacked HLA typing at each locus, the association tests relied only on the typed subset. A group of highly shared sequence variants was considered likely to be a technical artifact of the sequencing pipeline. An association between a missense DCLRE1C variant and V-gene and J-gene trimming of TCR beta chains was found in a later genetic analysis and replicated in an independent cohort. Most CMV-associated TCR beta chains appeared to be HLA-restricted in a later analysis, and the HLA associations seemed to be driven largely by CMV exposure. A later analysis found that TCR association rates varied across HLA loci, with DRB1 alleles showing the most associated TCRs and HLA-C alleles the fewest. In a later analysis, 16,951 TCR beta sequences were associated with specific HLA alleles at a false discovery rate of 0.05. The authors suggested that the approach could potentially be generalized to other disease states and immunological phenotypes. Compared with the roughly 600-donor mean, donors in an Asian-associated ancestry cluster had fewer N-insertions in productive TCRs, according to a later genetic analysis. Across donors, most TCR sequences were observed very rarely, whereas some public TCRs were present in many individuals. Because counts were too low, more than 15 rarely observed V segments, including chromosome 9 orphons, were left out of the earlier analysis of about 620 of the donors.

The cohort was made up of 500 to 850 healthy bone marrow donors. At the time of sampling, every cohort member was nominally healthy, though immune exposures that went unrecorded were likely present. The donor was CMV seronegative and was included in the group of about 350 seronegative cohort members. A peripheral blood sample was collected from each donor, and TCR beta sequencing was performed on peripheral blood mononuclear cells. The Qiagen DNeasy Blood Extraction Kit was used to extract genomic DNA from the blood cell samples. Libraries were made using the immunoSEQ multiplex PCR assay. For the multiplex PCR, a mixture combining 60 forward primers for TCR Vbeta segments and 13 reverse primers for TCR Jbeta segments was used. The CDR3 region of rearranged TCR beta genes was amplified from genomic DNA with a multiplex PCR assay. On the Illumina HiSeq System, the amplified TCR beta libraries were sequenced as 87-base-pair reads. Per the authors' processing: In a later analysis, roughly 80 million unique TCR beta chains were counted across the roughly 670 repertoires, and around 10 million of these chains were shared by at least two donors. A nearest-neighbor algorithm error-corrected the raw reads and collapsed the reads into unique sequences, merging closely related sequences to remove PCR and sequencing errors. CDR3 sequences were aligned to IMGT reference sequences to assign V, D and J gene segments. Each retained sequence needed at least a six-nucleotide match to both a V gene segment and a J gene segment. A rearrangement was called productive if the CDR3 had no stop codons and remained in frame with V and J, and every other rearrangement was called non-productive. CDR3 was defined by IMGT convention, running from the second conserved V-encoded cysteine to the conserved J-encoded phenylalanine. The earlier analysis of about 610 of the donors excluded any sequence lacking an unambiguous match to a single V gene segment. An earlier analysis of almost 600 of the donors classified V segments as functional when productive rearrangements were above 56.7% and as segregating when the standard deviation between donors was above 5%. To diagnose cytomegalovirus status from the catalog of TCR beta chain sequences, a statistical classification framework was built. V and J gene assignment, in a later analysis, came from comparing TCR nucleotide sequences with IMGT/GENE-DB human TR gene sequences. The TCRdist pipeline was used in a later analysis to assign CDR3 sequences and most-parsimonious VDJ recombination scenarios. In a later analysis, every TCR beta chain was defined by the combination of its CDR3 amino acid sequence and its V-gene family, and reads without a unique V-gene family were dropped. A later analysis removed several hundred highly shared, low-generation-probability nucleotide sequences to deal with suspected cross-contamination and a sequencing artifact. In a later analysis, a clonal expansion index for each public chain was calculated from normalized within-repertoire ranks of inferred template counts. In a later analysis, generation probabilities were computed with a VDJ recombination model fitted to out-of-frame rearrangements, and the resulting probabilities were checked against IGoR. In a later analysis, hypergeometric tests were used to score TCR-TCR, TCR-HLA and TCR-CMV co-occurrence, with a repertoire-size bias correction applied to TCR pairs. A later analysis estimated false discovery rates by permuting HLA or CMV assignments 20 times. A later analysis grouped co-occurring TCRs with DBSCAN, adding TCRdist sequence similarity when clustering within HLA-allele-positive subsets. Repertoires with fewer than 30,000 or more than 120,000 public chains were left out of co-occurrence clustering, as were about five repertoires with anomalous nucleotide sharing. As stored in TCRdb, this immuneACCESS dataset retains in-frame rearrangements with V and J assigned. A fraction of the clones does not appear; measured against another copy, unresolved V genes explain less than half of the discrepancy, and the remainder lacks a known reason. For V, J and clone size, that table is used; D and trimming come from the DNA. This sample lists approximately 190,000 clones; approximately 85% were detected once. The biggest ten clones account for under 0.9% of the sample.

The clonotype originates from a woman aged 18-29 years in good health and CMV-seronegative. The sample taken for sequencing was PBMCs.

The DNA is TGTGCCAGCAGTGTTCCTAGCGGGGGGGCTATGACAGATACGCAGTATTTT. Its translation is CASSVPSGGAMTDTQYF. The rearranged chain carries TRBV2 and TRBJ2-3; 12 bases in the middle match TRBD2. From the cysteine up to the phenylalanine, the CDR3 has a length of 17 residues. Only CDR3 DNA remains: 51 bases, in frame from the first base. Compared with germline, V lacks 4 bases and J lacks 3 bases; bases without a gene match: 8. CDR1 is given as SNHLY and CDR2 as FYNNEI, both from the germline V gene.